This T cell receptor (beta chain) was found in a study of vaccination effects on CD4 cells after COVID-19. This clone was recorded once. Its antigen is not identified. Sequenced by immunoSEQ multiplex PCR; TCRdb stores in-frame clones only, minus some. Of tens of thousands of clones listed, roughly 77% are singletons. Sequencing in the ViraFEST assay came after antigen-specific CD4+ T cells had been expanded with viral peptide pools, which were used to stimulate PBMC. Cells that had been cultured for nine to eleven days were the source of isolated CD4+ T cells. This person's SARS-CoV-2 infection, confirmed by PCR, occurred between March and December 2020. IL-2 medium was substituted for half the medium on days 3 and 7. Germline lookup yields CDR1 LGHNA and CDR2 YNFKEQ. The CDR3 is 14 residues long. With 2 bases removed from V and 0 bases from J, the gap between germline ends came to 5 bases.

The sequence was collected from a human donor who had a prior SARS-CoV-2 infection. The specimen was CD4+ T cells from PBMCs cultured with HIV peptides, collected before COVID-19 vaccination. Noted subset: HIV-1 Nef peptide pool negative control/reference culture. The rearrangement links TRBV4-2 to TRBJ1-3; D not resolved. The CDR3 coding sequence is TGTGCCAGCAGCCAATCCAACTCTGGAAACACCATATATTTT. Protein: CASSQSNSGNTIYF.